The present T cell receptor beta chain was sequenced within a study of siplizumab effects on memory and regulatory T cells. This clone was observed a few times. Its antigen is unknown. Clones were sequenced by immunoSEQ multiplex PCR, and TCRdb holds only the in-frame ones, with some missing. The sample carries around 8,000 clones, 35% to 40% recorded once. With 3 bases removed from V and 10 bases from J, the gap between germline ends came to 7 bases. Germline V CDR1 and CDR2: LNHNV, YYDKDF (reference sequence). CDR3 length: 12 residues. The authors kept the mixed lymphocyte reaction cells in coculture at 37°C for 6 days. CFSE-tagged responder PBMCs and Violet Dye-tagged stimulator PBMCs were mixed 1:1.

This chain links TRBV15 with TRBJ1-6; D remains unclear. Material: CFSE-low (dividing) CD8+ T cells sorted from an allogeneic mixed lymphocyte reaction. The sequence was collected from a human donor in good health; the cells came from an allogeneic mixed lymphocyte reaction. The CDR3 loop is CATSSFSSPLHF. In DNA, the CDR3 is TGTGCCACCAGCAGTTTCTCCTCACCCCTCCACTTT.